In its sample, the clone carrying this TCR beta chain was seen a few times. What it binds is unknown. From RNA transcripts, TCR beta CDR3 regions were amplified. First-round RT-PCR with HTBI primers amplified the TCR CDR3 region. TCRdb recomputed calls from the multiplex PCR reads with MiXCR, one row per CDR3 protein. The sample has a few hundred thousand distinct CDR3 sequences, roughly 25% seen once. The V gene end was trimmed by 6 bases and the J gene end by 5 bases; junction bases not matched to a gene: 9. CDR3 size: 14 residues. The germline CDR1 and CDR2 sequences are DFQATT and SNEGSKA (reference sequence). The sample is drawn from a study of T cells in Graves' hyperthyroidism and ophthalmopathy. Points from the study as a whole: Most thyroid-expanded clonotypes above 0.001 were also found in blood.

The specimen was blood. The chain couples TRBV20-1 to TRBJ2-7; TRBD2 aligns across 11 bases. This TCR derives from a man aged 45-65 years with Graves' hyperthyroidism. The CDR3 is CSAPPSGRIDEQYF. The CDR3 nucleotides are TGCAGTGCGCCTCCTAGCGGGAGGATCGACGAGCAGTACTTC.